Each of the 24 T cell receptor beta chains below was sequenced from the same sample in a study of T cell responses to AZD1222 COVID-19 vaccine. Data came from immunoSEQ multiplex PCR; TCRdb stores just in-frame clones and leaves some out. The data contain about 99,000 clones, roughly 88% of them singletons. The input for sequencing was peripheral blood, taken on day 0 of AZD1222 vaccination. These receptors came from an adult in good health.

The chain couples TRBV28 to TRBJ1-6; D ambiguous. Between the trimmed V and J ends, which lost 3 bases and 0 bases, there was a span of 9 bases. The CDR3 has 16 residues. Germline V gene lookup returns CDR1 MDHEN and CDR2 SYDVKM. The CDR3 reads CASSLGGSSYNSPLHF. Written as DNA, the CDR3 is TGTGCCAGCAGTTTGGGCGGAAGCTCCTATAATTCACCCCTCCACTTT.

The chain couples TRBV7-8 to TRBJ1-2; D is perhaps TRBD1 (6 bases). The V gene lost 5 bases and the J gene lost 2 bases, with 12 bases spanning the gap. Per germline, CDR1 SGHVS and CDR2 FQNEAQ. The CDR3 contains 14 residues. The CDR3 DNA is TGTGCCAGCAGCCGCCGGGACAAGAACTATGGCTACACCTTC. It specifies CASSRRDKNYGYTF.

The chain recombines TRBV2 with TRBJ1-6; 7 bases align to TRBD1. The CDR3 is 17 amino acids. Trimming removed 7 bases from V and 0 bases from J; junction bases left unmatched: 9. Germline V gene data show CDR1 as SNHLY and CDR2 as FYNNEI. CDR3 loop: CASKTGAGGSYNSPLHF. In nucleotides, the CDR3 is TGTGCCAGCAAAACAGGAGCAGGGGGCTCCTATAATTCACCCCTCCACTTT. The full variable domain, rest sourced from reference TRBV2 and TRBJ1-6, is EPEVTQTPSHQVTQMGQEVILRCVPISNHLYFYWYRQILGQKVEFLVSFYNNEISEKSEIFDDQFSVERPDGSNFTLKIRSTKLEDSAMYFCASKTGAGGSYNSPLHFGNGTRLTVT.

The chain has TRBV7-2 and TRBJ2-7, with TRBD2 identical over 9 bases. The V gene's germline CDR1 is SGHTA and CDR2 FQGNSA. CDR3 length equals 17 residues. Trimming cost V 1 base and J 6 bases; bases outside gene matches: 13. The CDR3 region is CASSLVRGGATNSEQYF. The CDR3 bases are TGTGCCAGCAGCTTAGTTCGCGGGGGGGCGACGAACTCCGAGCAGTACTTC.

The chain carries TRBV4-3 and TRBJ2-1, with D hard to call. The germline V and J ends were trimmed by 4 bases and 0 bases, with 10 bases remaining between them. The germline V gene encodes CDR1 LGHNA and CDR2 YSLEER. There are 15 residues in the CDR3. CDR3 loop: CASSRAPSSYNEQFF. The CDR3 DNA follows: TGCGCCAGCAGCCGGGCCCCGAGCTCCTACAATGAGCAGTTCTTC.

The chain links TRBV27 to TRBJ1-1; D uncertain. Germline lookup yields CDR1 MNHEY and CDR2 SMNVEV (reference sequence). CDR3 size: 13 residues. With 0 bases removed from V and 3 bases from J, the gap between germline ends came to 5 bases. The CDR3 loop reads CASSLSWDTEAFF. The CDR3 DNA sequence: TGTGCCAGCAGTTTATCGTGGGACACTGAAGCTTTCTTT.

The chain combines TRBV29-1 with TRBJ2-5; D perhaps matches TRBD1 (5 bases). The V gene lost 2 bases and the J gene lost 4 bases, with 11 bases spanning the gap. CDR1 is SQVTM, CDR2 ANQGSEA, per germline. The CDR3 extends over 13 amino acids. For the CDR3, the DNA is TGCAGCGTTGAACCCGGCCAGGGAGAGACCCAGTACTTC. This sequence encodes CSVEPGQGETQYF.

The chain recombines TRBV7-9 with TRBJ1-5, with no clear D. V dropped 3 bases and J dropped 4 bases, with 1 base sitting between them. Germline V CDR1 and CDR2: SEHNR, FQNEAQ (reference sequence). The CDR3 runs 11 residues. Written as DNA, the CDR3 is TGTGCCAGCAGCTTTAATCAGCCCCAGCATTTT. Translation: CASSFNQPQHF. The variable domain in full, completed from reference TRBV7-9 and TRBJ1-5, reads DTGVSQNPRHKITKRGQNVTFRCDPISEHNRLYWYRQTLGQGPEFLTYFQNEAQLEKSRLLSDRFSAERPKGSFSTLEIQRTEQGDSAMYLCASSFNQPQHFGDGTRLSIL.

The CDR3 spells CASSLDRGSRDTQYF. In DNA form, the CDR3 reads TGCGCCAGCAGCCTGGACAGGGGCTCACGAGATACGCAGTATTTT. V is TRBV5-1 and J is TRBJ2-3, with TRBD1 matching over 9 bases. Per germline, CDR1 SGHRS and CDR2 YFSETQ. V was clipped by 4 bases and J by 5 bases; unmatched bases: 8. This CDR3 is 15 amino acids long.

The gene calls are TRBV11-3 and TRBJ2-2; D not certain. V lost 1 base, J lost 3 bases, and 6 bases lay in between. The CDR3 contains 14 residues. In germline, CDR1 is SGHNT, CDR2 YENEEA. Here the CDR3 DNA reads TGTGCCAGCAGCTTAGGACTCGACACCGGGGAGCTGTTTTTT. Its translation is CASSLGLDTGELFF.

This clone occurred once. The chain is built from TRBV4-3 and TRBJ2-3; 11 bases fit TRBD1. Germline CDR1 LGHNA, CDR2 YSLEER. The V gene end was trimmed by 4 bases and the J gene end by 4 bases; junction bases not matched to a gene: 1. The length of the CDR3 is 14 residues. CDR3 sequence: CASSPGQGADTQYF. CDR3 nucleotides: TGCGCCAGCAGCCCGGGACAGGGGGCAGATACGCAGTATTTT.

This clone was picked up one time. The chain carries TRBV27 and TRBJ2-7, with 7 bases that match TRBD2. This CDR3 region has 15 residues. Losses at the gene ends were 2 bases for V and 2 bases for J; bases not matched to a gene: 6. CDR1 is MNHEY, CDR2 SMNVEV, per germline (reference sequence). The DNA for the CDR3 is TGTGCCAGCAGTTTAGCCCTAGCGGTTCCCTACGAGCAGTACTTC. Translating gives CASSLALAVPYEQYF.

This chain links TRBV19 with TRBJ2-7; TRBD2 aligns across 9 bases. The CDR3 loop spans 14 amino acids. From germline, CDR1 is LNHDA and CDR2 SQIVND (reference sequence). With V trimmed by 5 bases and J by 3 bases, 5 bases remained unmatched. The CDR3 loop reads CASSVGLAGYEQYF. The CDR3 region has the DNA TGTGCCAGTAGTGTGGGACTAGCAGGCTACGAGCAGTACTTC.

The gene calls are TRBV4-1 and TRBJ1-6; D ambiguous. Germline V gene sequence: CDR1 MGHRA, CDR2 YSYEKL. The V end was cut by 4 bases, the J end by 5 bases, with 18 bases between. The length of the CDR3 is 17 residues. DNA of the CDR3: TGCGCCAGCAGCCTAGACCGCCCGGGGTTTGATAATTCACCCCTCCACTTT. Amino acid sequence: CASSLDRPGFDNSPLHF.

This rearrangement joins TRBV30 to TRBJ2-5; perhaps TRBD1 as D (5 bases). CDR1 and CDR2 from the germline V gene are GTSNPN and SVGIG (reference sequence). The V and J ends lost 3 bases and 3 bases respectively, with 17 bases between them. CDR3 length equals 15 residues. The CDR3 DNA is TGTGCCTGGAGCCCGGACATCGTTAGGGAAGAGACCCAGTACTTC. Protein: CAWSPDIVREETQYF.

The rearrangement links TRBV27 to TRBJ2-7; TRBD1 aligns across 7 bases. The CDR3 covers 11 residues. J lost 4 bases, V lost 7 bases, and 1 base had no gene match. In germline, CDR1 is MNHEY, CDR2 SMNVEV (reference sequence). The CDR3 DNA reads as TGTGCCAGCAACAGGGGTTACGAGCAGTACTTC. Its translation is CASNRGYEQYF.

The chain is built from TRBV19 and TRBJ2-1, with 7 bases that match TRBD1. J lost 6 bases, V lost 4 bases, and 6 bases had no gene match. Looked up from germline, CDR1 is LNHDA and CDR2 is SQIVND (reference sequence). CDR3 length equals 14 residues. CDR3 sequence (DNA): TGTGCCAGTAGTAACTCCCGGGACAGCAATGAGCAGTTCTTC. Encoded protein: CASSNSRDSNEQFF. Full variable domain (remainder filled in from reference TRBV19 and TRBJ2-1): DGGITQSPKYLFRKEGQNVTLSCEQNLNHDAMYWYRQDPGQGLRLIYYSQIVNDFQKGDIAEGYSVSREKKESFPLTVTSAQKNPTAFYLCASSNSRDSNEQFFGPGTRLTVL.

The chain links TRBV19 to TRBJ1-1; TRBD1 agrees at 9 bases. V lost 1 base and J lost 9; bases outside the gene matches: 6. Germline CDR1 LNHDA, CDR2 SQIVND (reference sequence). This CDR3 contains 14 residues. The DNA for the CDR3 is TGTGCCAGTAGTATAGCCAAGGGGACAGGGAAAGCTTTCTTT. Amino acids: CASSIAKGTGKAFF.

V and J are TRBV9 and TRBJ1-2; 7 bases align to TRBD1. V gave up 2 bases and J gave up 8 bases; unmatched junction bases: 12. There are 15 residues in the CDR3. The germline V gene encodes CDR1 SGDLS and CDR2 YYNGEE. CDR3 protein: CASSVSQGTLDGYTF. The CDR3 nucleotides are TGTGCCAGCAGCGTCTCACAGGGGACCCTGGACGGCTACACCTTC.

This clone has just one count. J is TRBJ2-1 and V is TRBV18, with TRBD1 matching 7 bases. The CDR3 consists of 16 residues. The germline CDR1 and CDR2 sequences are KGHSH and LQKENI. J lost 7 bases, V lost 3 bases, and 12 bases had no gene match. The chain's CDR3 is CASSPYEGATENEQFF. In nucleotides, the CDR3 is TGTGCCAGCTCACCCTACGAGGGGGCTACCGAAAATGAGCAGTTCTTC.

The gene calls are TRBV5-4 and TRBJ2-1; 8 bases are shared with TRBD2. The length of the CDR3 is 16 residues. Germline CDR1 is SGHNT and CDR2 is YYREEE (reference sequence). Unmatched junction bases numbered 12, after V lost 6 bases and J lost 4 bases. The CDR3 DNA sequence: TGTGCCAGCAAGTTGTCCTTAGCGGGGAATTACAATGAGCAGTTCTTC. Residues: CASKLSLAGNYNEQFF.

V gene TRBV30 combines with J gene TRBJ1-2, with TRBD1 matching 11 bases. The trim removed 3 bases at V and 8 bases at J, leaving 5 bases unmatched. CDR1 and CDR2 (germline): GTSNPN, SVGIG (reference sequence). The CDR3 extends over 13 amino acids. The CDR3: CAWSGQGAQGYTF. The DNA of the CDR3 is TGTGCCTGGAGCGGACAGGGGGCTCAAGGCTACACCTTC.

As concerns this clone: A read error may produce the germline difference seen at one junction end. This chain connects TRBV7-7 to TRBJ1-3; weak D call: TRBD1 (5 bases). Germline V gene sequence: CDR1 SSHAT, CDR2 FNYEAQ (reference sequence). The CDR3 loop spans 17 amino acids. The CDR3, as DNA: TGTGCTAGCAGCTTAGAGGCAGGGTCCCCCCCTGGAAACACCATATATTTT. This codes for CASSLEAGSPPGNTIYF.

The DNA for the CDR3 is TGTGCCAGCAGTTTGCGATCACTCGACTATGGCTACACCTTC. Residues: CASSLRSLDYGYTF. This chain links TRBV28 with TRBJ1-2; no firm D call. Germline V lookup: CDR1 MDHEN, CDR2 SYDVKM. The CDR3 is 14 residues long. Between the trimmed V and J ends, which lost 3 bases and 3 bases, there was a span of 11 bases.